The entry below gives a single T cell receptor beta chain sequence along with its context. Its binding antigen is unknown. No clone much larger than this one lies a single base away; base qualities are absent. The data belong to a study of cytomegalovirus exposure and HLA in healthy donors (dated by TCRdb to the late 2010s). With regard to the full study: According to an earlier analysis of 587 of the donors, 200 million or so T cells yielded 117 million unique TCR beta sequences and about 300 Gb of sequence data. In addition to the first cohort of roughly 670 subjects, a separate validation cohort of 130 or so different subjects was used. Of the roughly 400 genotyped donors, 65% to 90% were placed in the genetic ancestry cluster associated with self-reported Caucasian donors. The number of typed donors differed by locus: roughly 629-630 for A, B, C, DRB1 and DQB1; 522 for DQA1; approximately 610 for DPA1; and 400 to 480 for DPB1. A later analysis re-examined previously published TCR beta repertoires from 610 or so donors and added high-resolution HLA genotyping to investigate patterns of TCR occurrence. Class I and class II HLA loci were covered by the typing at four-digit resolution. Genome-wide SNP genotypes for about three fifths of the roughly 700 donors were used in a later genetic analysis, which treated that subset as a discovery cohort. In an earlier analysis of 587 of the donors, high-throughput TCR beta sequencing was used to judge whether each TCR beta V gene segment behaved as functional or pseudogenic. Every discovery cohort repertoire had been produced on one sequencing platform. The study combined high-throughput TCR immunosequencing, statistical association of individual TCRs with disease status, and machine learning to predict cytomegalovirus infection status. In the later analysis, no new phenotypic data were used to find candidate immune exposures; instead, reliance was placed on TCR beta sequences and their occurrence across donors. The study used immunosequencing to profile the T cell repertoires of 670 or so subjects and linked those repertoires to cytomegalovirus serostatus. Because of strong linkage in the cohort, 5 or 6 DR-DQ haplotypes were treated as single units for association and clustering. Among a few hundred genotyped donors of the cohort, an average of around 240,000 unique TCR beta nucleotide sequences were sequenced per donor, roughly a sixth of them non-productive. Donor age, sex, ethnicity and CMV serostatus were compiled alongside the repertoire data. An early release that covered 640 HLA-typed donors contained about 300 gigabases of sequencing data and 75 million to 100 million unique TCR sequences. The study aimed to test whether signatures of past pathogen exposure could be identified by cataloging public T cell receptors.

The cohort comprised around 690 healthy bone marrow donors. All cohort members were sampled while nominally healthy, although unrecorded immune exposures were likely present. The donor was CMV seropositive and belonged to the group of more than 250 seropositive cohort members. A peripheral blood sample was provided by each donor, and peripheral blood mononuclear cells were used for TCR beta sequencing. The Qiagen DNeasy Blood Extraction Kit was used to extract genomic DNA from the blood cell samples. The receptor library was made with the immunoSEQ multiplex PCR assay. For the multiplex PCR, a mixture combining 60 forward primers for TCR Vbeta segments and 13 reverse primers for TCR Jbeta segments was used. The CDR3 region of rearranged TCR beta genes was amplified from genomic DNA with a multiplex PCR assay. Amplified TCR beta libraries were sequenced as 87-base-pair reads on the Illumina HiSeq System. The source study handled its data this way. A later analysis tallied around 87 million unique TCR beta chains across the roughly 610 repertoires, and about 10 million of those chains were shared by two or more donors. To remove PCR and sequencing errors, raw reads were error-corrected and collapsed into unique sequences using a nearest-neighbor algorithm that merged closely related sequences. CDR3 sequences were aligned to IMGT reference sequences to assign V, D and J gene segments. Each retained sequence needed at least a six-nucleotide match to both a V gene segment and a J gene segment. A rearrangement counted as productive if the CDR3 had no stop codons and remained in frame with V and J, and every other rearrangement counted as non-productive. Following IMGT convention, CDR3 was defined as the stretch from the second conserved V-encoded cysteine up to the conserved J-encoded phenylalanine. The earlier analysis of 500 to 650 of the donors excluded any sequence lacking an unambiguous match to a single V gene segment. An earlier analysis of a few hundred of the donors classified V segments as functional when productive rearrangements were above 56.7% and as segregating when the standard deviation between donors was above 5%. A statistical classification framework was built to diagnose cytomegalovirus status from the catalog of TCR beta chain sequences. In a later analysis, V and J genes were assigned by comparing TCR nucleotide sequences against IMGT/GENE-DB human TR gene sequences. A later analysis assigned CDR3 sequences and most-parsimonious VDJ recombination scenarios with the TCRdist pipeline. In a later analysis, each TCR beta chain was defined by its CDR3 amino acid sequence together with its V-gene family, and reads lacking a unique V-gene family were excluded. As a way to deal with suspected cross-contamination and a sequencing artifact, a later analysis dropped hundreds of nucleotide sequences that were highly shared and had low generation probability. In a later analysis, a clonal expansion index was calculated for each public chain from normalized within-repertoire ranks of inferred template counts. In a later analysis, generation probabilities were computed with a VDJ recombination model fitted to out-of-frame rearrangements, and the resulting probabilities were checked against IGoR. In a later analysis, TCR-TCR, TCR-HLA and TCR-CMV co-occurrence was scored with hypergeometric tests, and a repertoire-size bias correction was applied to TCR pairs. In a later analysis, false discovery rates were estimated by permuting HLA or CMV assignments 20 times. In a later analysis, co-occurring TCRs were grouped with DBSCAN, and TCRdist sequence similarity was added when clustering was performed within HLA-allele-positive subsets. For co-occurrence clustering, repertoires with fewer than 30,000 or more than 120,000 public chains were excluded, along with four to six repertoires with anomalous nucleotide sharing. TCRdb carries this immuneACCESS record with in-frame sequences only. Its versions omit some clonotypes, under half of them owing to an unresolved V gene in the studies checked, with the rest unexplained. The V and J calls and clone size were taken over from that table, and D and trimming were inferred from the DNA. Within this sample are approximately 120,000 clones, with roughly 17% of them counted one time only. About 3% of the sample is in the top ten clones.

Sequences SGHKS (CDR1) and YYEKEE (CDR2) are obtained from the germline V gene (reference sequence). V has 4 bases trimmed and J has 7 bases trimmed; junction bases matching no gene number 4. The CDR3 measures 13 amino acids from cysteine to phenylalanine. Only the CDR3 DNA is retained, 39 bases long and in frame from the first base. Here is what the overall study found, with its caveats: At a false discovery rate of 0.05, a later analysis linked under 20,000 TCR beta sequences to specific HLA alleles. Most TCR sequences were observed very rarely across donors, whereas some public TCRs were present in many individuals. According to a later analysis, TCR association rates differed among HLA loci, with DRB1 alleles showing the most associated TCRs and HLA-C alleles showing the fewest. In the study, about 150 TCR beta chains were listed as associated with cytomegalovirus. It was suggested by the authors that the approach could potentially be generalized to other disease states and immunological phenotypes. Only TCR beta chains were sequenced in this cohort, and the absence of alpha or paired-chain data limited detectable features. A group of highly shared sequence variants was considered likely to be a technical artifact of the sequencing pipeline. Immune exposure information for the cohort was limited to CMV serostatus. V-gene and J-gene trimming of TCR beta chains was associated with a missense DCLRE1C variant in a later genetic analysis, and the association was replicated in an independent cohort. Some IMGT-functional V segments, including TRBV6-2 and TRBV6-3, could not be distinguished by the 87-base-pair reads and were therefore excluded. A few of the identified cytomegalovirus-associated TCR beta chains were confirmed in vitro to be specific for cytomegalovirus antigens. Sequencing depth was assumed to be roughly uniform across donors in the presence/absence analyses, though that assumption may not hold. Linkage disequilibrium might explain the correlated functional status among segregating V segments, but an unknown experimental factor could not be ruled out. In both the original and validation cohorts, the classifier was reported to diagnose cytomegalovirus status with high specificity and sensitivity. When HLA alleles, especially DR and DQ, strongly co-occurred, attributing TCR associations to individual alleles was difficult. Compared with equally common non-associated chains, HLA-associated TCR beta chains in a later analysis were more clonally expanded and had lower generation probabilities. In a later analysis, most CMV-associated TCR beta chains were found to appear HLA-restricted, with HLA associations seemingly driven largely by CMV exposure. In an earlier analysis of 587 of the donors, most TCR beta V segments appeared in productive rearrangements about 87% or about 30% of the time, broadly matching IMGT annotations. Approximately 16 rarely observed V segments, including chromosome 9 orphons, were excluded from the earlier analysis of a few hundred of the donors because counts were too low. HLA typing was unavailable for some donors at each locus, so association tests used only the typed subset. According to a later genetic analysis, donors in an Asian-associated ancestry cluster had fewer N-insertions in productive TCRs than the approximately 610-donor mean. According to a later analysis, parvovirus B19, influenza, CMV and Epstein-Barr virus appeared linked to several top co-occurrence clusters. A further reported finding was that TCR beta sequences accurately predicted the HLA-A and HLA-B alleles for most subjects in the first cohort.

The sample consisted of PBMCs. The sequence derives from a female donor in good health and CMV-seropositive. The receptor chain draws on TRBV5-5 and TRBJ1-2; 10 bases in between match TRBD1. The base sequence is TGTGCCAGCAGCAGCGGGACAGGGGTTGGCTACACCTTC. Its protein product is CASSSGTGVGYTF.